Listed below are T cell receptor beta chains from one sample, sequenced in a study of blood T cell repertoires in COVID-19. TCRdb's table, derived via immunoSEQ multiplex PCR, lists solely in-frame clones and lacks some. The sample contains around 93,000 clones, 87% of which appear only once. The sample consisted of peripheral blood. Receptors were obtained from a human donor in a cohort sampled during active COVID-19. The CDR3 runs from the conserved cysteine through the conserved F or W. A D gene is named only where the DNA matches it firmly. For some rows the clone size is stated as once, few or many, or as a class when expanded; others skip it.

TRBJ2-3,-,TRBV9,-,CASSLHQGLQGLLTDTQYF,TGTGCCAGCAGCCTCCACCAAGGTCTACAGGGTTTACTCACAGATACGCAGTATTTT
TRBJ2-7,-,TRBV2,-,CASRGGVGAHYEQYF,TGTGCCAGCAGGGGAGGTGTAGGGGCTCACTACGAGCAGTACTTC
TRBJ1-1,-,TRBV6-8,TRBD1,CASSYPPGTGGFTEAFF,TGTGCCAGCAGTTACCCCCCCGGGACAGGGGGCTTCACTGAAGCTTTCTTT
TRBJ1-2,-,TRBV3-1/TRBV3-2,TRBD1,CASSQQGAGGVGYTF,TGTGCCAGCAGCCAACAAGGGGCAGGGGGCGTCGGCTACACCTTC
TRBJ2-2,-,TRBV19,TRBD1,CASSIVGTVNTGELFF,TGTGCCAGTAGTATAGTGGGGACAGTGAACACCGGGGAGCTGTTTTTT
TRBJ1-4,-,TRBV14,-,CASSQDPTRQEQFGATNEKLFF,TGTGCCAGCAGCCAAGATCCCACCCGACAGGAACAATTCGGTGCAACTAATGAAAAACTGTTTTTT
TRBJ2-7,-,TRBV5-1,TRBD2,CASSLVPSGGSYEQYF,TGCGCCAGCAGCTTGGTGCCTAGCGGGGGGTCCTACGAGCAGTACTTC
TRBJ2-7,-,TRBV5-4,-,CASSLGGTRSYEQYF,TGTGCCAGCAGCTTGGGGGGGACACGCTCCTACGAGCAGTACTTC
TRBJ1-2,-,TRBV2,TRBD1,CASSDTTGSGRGYTF,TGTGCCAGCAGCGACACGACAGGGTCGGGCCGTGGCTACACCTTC
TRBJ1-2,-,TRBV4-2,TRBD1,CASSQAWAQGAGGYTF,TGTGCCAGCAGCCAAGCTTGGGCACAGGGGGCCGGTGGCTACACCTTC
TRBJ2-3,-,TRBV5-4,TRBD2,CASSSIAGGAEDTQYF,TGTGCCAGCAGTTCGATAGCGGGGGGGGCCGAAGATACGCAGTATTTT
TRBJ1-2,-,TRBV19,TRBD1,CASSSGTGGWSYTF,TGTGCCAGTAGTTCCGGGACAGGGGGCTGGAGCTACACCTTC
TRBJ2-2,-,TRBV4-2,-,CASSQDPRDGELFF,TGTGCCAGCAGCCAAGATCCCCGGGACGGGGAGCTGTTTTTT
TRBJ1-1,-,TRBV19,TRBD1,CASSTAPGQRAFF,TGTGCCAGTAGTACCGCTCCGGGACAGCGGGCTTTCTTT
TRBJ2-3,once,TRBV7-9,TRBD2,CASSLARLADTDTQYF,TGTGCCAGCAGCTTAGCCCGGCTAGCGGACACAGATACGCAGTATTTT
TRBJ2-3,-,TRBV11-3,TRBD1,CASSLGGTGPSTDTQYF,TGTGCCAGCAGCTTAGGGGGGACAGGCCCTAGCACAGATACGCAGTATTTT
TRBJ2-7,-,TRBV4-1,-,CASSQEGRDYEQYF,TGCGCCAGCAGCCAAGAGGGCCGGGATTACGAGCAGTACTTC
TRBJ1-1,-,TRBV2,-,CASSPMSNTEAFF,TGTGCCAGCAGTCCCATGAGTAACACTGAAGCTTTCTTT
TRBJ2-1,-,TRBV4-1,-,CASSQVRLAIYNEQFF,TGCGCCAGCAGCCAAGTTAGGCTAGCAATTTACAATGAGCAGTTCTTC
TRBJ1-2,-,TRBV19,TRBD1,CASSIAQGDYGYTF,TGTGCCAGTAGTATAGCACAGGGGGACTATGGCTACACCTTC
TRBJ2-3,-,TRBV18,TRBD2,CASSPSSGGASDTQYF,TGTGCCAGCTCACCATCTAGCGGGGGGGCATCAGATACGCAGTATTTT
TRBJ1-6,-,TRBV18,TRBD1,CASSPGTGISPLHF,TGTGCCAGCTCACCTGGGACAGGGATTTCACCCCTCCACTTT
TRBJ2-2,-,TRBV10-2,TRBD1,CASTGGYGTGMAGELFF,TGCGCCAGCACGGGAGGCTACGGGACAGGGATGGCCGGGGAGCTGTTTTTT
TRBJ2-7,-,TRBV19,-,CASSSPGESYEQYF,TGTGCCAGTAGTAGCCCGGGGGAGTCCTACGAGCAGTACTTC
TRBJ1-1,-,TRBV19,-,CASTDTPNTEAFF,TGTGCCAGTACGGACACTCCTAACACTGAAGCTTTCTTT
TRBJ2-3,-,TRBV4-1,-,CASSQEPGGGPGDTQYF,TGCGCCAGCAGCCAAGAACCTGGGGGGGGGCCTGGAGATACGCAGTATTTT
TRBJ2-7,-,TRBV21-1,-,CASSTGERLVNEQYF,TGTGCCAGCAGCACCGGAGAGAGATTGGTCAACGAGCAGTACTTC
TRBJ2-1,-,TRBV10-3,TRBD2,CAISDERGSYNEQFF,TGTGCCATCAGTGATGAGCGGGGCTCCTACAATGAGCAGTTCTTC
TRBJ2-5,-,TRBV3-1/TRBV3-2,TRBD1,CASSLYGTGGLETQYF,TGTGCCAGCAGCCTCTACGGGACAGGGGGCTTGGAGACCCAGTACTTC
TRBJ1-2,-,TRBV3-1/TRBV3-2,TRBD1,CASSQGTGTFYGYTF,TGTGCCAGCAGCCAAGGGACAGGGACCTTCTATGGCTACACCTTC
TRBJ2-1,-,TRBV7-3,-,CASSLSPPRIVSSYNEQFF,TGTGCCAGCAGCTTAAGTCCTCCGCGGATAGTGAGCTCCTACAATGAGCAGTTCTTC
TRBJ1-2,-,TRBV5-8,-,CASSLRQGLGYGYTF,TGTGCCAGCAGCTTACGGCAGGGGCTCGGCTATGGCTACACCTTC
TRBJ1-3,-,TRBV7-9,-,CASSLLPGGQISGNTIYF,TGTGCCAGCAGCCTTCTACCCGGGGGGCAGATCTCTGGAAACACCATATATTTT